This T cell receptor (beta chain) appears in the sequencing data of a study of cytomegalovirus exposure and HLA in healthy donors. Overall study findings and caveats: TCR beta chains numbering some 160 were designated cytomegalovirus-associated. The authors later linked a missense DCLRE1C variant to TCR beta V- and J-gene trimming.

PCR employed 60 Vbeta and 13 Jbeta primers. TCRdb keeps only in-frame clones here, not all; method: immunoSEQ multiplex PCR. Among roughly 100,000 clones listed, about 83% were seen once. A note on this clone: Antigen: not known.

In germline, CDR1 is LGHNA, CDR2 YSLEER. The CDR3 sequence is 14 residues long. The V end was cut by 0 bases, the J end by 4 bases, with 9 bases between. This clonotype originated in a man aged 18 to 30 in good health and CMV-seronegative. The V call is TRBV4-3, the J call TRBJ1-2; D is unresolved. Sequencing was performed on PBMCs. The CDR3 coding sequence is TGCGCCAGCAGCCAAGATACACGAGGCTATGGCTACACCTTC. This gives the protein CASSQDTRGYGYTF.